The 12 T cell receptor beta chains in this list originate from one sample, sequenced in a study of cytomegalovirus exposure and HLA in healthy donors. Amplification used 60 Vbeta primers and 13 Jbeta primers. Produced via immunoSEQ multiplex PCR; TCRdb's table is partial and in-frame only. The data contain 90,000 to 150,000 clones, about 80% of them seen just once; the ten biggest clones take up under 3.5%. Material: PBMCs. The receptors were sampled from a female donor in good health and CMV-seronegative.

On this clone: The sample has other DNA sequences that encode this CDR3 too. This chain connects TRBV6-1 to TRBJ2-1, with TRBD2 matching over 14 bases. In germline, CDR1 is MNHNS, CDR2 SASEGT. Trimming removed 6 bases from V and 3 bases from J; junction bases left unmatched: 1. The CDR3 consists of 15 residues. As DNA, the CDR3 is TGTGCCAGCAGCGGGACTAGCGGGGGCTACAATGAGCAGTTCTTC. Its protein product is CASSGTSGGYNEQFF.

This clone was seen only a few times. The gene calls are TRBV6-5 and TRBJ2-7, with D possibly matching TRBD1 (5 bases). Trimming removed 2 bases at V and 2 bases at J, with 7 bases between. The V gene's germline CDR1 is MNHEY and CDR2 SVGAGI. The CDR3 contains 13 residues. CDR3 residues: CASSYGRAYEQYF. For the CDR3, the DNA is TGTGCCAGCAGTTACGGCAGGGCCTACGAGCAGTACTTC.

The J gene is TRBJ2-2, the V gene TRBV12-5; 8 bases align to TRBD2. Germline assignment: CDR1 LGHNT and CDR2 FRNRAP. Unmatched junction bases numbered 8, after V lost 5 bases and J lost 6 bases. This CDR3 comprises 15 residues. CDR3 amino acids: CASGPPRGGPGELFF. In DNA form, the CDR3 reads TGTGCTAGTGGTCCCCCCCGGGGGGGTCCCGGGGAGCTGTTTTTT.

The chain is built from TRBV21-1 and TRBJ1-1; TRBD1, the table's D call, was not compared with the DNA. TRBV21-1 is a pseudogene. The length of the CDR3 is 14 residues. The CDR3 here is CASSKADRGTEAFF. CDR3 bases: TGTGCCAGCAGCAAAGCGGACAGGGGCACTGAAGCTTTCTTT.

CDR3 residues: CASRPREGPGDYEQYF. DNA for the CDR3: TGTGCCAGCAGGCCAAGGGAGGGCCCCGGAGACTACGAGCAGTACTTC. The chain employs TRBV2 and TRBJ2-7; 7 bases are shared with TRBD2. The CDR3 length is 16 residues. J gave up 3 bases and V 6 bases, and 14 bases lay outside the gene matches. Germline V lookup: CDR1 SNHLY, CDR2 FYNNEI.

The chain has TRBV6-5 and TRBJ1-6; 9 positions match TRBD1. The V and J ends lost 8 bases and 7 bases, in that order; junction bases with no gene match: 3. The CDR3 length is 13 residues. Germline loops: CDR1 MNHEY, CDR2 SVGAGI. CDR3 residues: CASDRGGNSPLHF. The CDR3 DNA sequence: TGTGCCAGCGACAGGGGGGGAAATTCACCCCTCCACTTT.

The chain employs TRBV7-3 and TRBJ2-1, with a tentative D call TRBD2 (7 bases). CDR1 is SGHTA and CDR2 is FQGTGA in the germline V gene. The CDR3 contains 16 residues. V shed 0 bases and J shed 10 bases, with 19 bases lying between them. In DNA, the CDR3 is TGTGCCAGCAGCTTAACTGTAAGCGGGGACAATAACGAGCAGTTCTTC. Translating gives CASSLTVSGDNNEQFF.

The rearrangement uses TRBV21-1 and TRBJ1-2; the DNA was not used to check the table's D call, TRBD1. TRBV21-1 is a listed pseudogene. The CDR3 loop spans 14 amino acids. The CDR3 sequence is CASRISRGEGGYTF. The CDR3 region has the DNA TGTGCCAGCAGAATTAGCAGGGGTGAAGGTGGCTACACCTTC.

The chain recombines TRBV15 with TRBJ2-1; 8 bases fit TRBD1. V dropped 6 bases and J dropped 8; count of bases not matched to a gene: 9. This CDR3 is 14 amino acids long. CDR1 is LNHNV, CDR2 YYDKDF, per germline (reference sequence). The CDR3 DNA reads as TGTGCCACCAGAGACAGGGGCCAGCTGGATGAGCAGTTCTTC. Translating it yields CATRDRGQLDEQFF. Drawing the rest from reference TRBV15 and TRBJ2-1, the complete variable domain is DAMVIQNPRYQVTQFGKPVTLSCSQTLNHNVMYWYQQKSSQAPKLLFHYYDKDFNNEADTPDNFQSRRPNTSFCFLDIRSPGLGDTAMYLCATRDRGQLDEQFFGPGTRLTVL.

This clone has just a few counts. This rearrangement joins TRBV6-5 to TRBJ1-2; the D gene is possibly TRBD1 (5 bases). Trimming took off 7 bases at V and 6 bases at J, with 12 bases between the two ends. This CDR3 contains 12 residues. Germline V gene sequence: CDR1 MNHEY, CDR2 SVGAGI. The CDR3 here is CASTTVGDGYTF. In DNA form, the CDR3 reads TGTGCCAGCACGACAGTTGGGGATGGCTACACCTTC.

The genes are TRBV11-1 and TRBJ1-6; D is possibly TRBD1 (5 bases). Trimming cost V 1 base and J 8 bases, with 15 bases left between them. Per germline, CDR1 SGHAT and CDR2 FQDESV (reference sequence). The CDR3 extends over 16 amino acids. CDR3 amino acids: CASSLEASIGDSPLHF. The CDR3, as DNA: TGTGCCAGCAGCTTAGAGGCCAGCATAGGGGATTCACCCCTCCACTTT.

This clone was recorded a few times. V gene TRBV5-4 combines with J gene TRBJ1-1; possibly TRBD1 for D (6 bases). This CDR3 is 14 amino acids long. Germline V gives CDR1 SGHNT, CDR2 YYREEE (reference sequence). V lost 4 bases to trimming and J lost 0 bases, with 10 bases between them. CDR3 in amino acids: CASSRQVMNTEAFF. The CDR3 region has the DNA TGTGCCAGCAGCCGACAGGTCATGAACACTGAAGCTTTCTTT. Combining the CDR3 with reference TRBV5-4 and TRBJ1-1 gives the whole variable domain ETGVTQSPTHLIKTRGQQVTLRCSSQSGHNTVSWYQQALGQGPQFIFQYYREEENGRGNFPPRFSGLQFPNYSSELNVNALELDDSALYLCASSRQVMNTEAFFGQGTRLTVV.